What follows are 29 T cell receptor beta chains derived from one specimen sequenced in a study of blood T cell dynamics during melanoma immunotherapy. The assay was immunoSEQ multiplex PCR, and TCRdb's table has in-frame clones only and misses some. The table lists 6,000 or so clones, 88% of them singletons. Time point given: pre-treatment baseline. This specimen was blood, taken from a patient treated with checkpoint blockade. The origin of the receptors is a human donor with melanoma.

The chain joins TRBV7-2 to TRBJ2-4; D gene ambiguous. Looked up from germline, CDR1 is SGHTA and CDR2 is FQGNSA. The CDR3 totals 18 residues. Trimming cost V 0 bases and J 1 base, with 16 bases left between them. CDR3 protein: CASSLAHSSTRAKNIQYF. The CDR3, as DNA: TGTGCCAGCAGCTTAGCGCACTCCAGCACAAGGGCCAAAAACATTCAGTACTTC. Full variable domain (rest looked up from reference TRBV7-2 and TRBJ2-4): GAGVSQSPSNKVTEKGKDVELRCDPISGHTALYWYRQSLGQGLEFLIYFQGNSAPDKSGLPSDRFSAERTGGSVSTLTIQRTQQEDSAVYLCASSLAHSSTRAKNIQYFGAGTRLSVL.

The rearrangement uses TRBV7-8 and TRBJ2-1, with D perhaps TRBD2 (5 bases). Trimming shortened V by 2 bases and J by 2 bases, and 10 bases separated the two germline ends. The germline V gene has CDR1 SGHVS and CDR2 FQNEAQ. The CDR3 sequence is 15 residues long. The CDR3 nucleotides are TGTGCCAGCAGCTTAAACCACGGGACCTACAATGAGCAGTTCTTC. This codes for CASSLNHGTYNEQFF.

Here the CDR3 DNA reads TGTGCCAGCAGTTTAGAGGGCTCTGGGGCCAACGTCCTGACTTTC. It is translated as CASSLEGSGANVLTF. The rearrangement uses TRBV6-1 and TRBJ2-6; tentative D call: TRBD2 (5 bases). V was clipped by 5 bases and J by 0 bases, with 8 bases between them. Per the germline V gene, CDR1 is MNHNS and CDR2 is SASEGT. This CDR3 has 15 amino acids.

The rearrangement joins TRBV25-1 to TRBJ2-2, with 9 bases identical to TRBD1. CDR3 length: 18 amino acids. The V segment lost 6 bases and the J segment 6 bases; nucleotides outside the gene matches: 17. Germline V CDR1 and CDR2: MGHDK, SYGVNS. The CDR3 reads CASRTPPRDRVGPGELFF. Here the CDR3 DNA reads TGTGCCAGCAGAACCCCCCCCCGGGACAGGGTCGGACCCGGGGAGCTGTTTTTT. Variable domain in full (rest from reference TRBV25-1 and TRBJ2-2): EADIYQTPRYLVIGTGKKITLECSQTMGHDKMYWYQQDPGMELHLIHYSYGVNSTEKGDLSSESTVSRIRTEHFPLTLESARPSHTSQYLCASRTPPRDRVGPGELFFGEGSRLTVL.

This rearrangement joins TRBV7-8 to TRBJ2-3, with D perhaps given as TRBD1 or TRBD2 (5 bases each). Germline V lookup: CDR1 SGHVS, CDR2 FQNEAQ. V gave up 5 bases and J gave up 2 bases, with 14 bases separating them. This CDR3 comprises 15 residues. The CDR3 bases are TGTGCCAGCAGCCCATGGGACCGATACACAGATACGCAGTATTTT. Its protein product is CASSPWDRYTDTQYF. Full variable domain (rest looked up from reference TRBV7-8 and TRBJ2-3): GAGVSQSPRYKVAKRGQDVALRCDPISGHVSLFWYQQALGQGPEFLTYFQNEAQLDKSGLPSDRFFAERPEGSVSTLKIQRTQQEDSAVYLCASSPWDRYTDTQYFGPGTRLTVL.

This chain uses TRBV7-2 with TRBJ1-2; the D gene is possibly TRBD1 (5 bases). Germline V CDR1 and CDR2: SGHTA, FQGNSA. There are 14 residues in the CDR3. V lost 3 bases to trimming and J lost 4 bases, with 12 bases between them. Here the CDR3 reads CASSLPGQTYGYTF. The CDR3 region has the DNA TGTGCCAGCAGCTTGCCGGGGCAGACCTATGGCTACACCTTC.

The rearrangement links TRBV7-3 to TRBJ2-3; 8 positions match TRBD1. The length of the CDR3 is 15 residues. Losses at the gene ends were 3 bases for V and 0 bases for J; bases not matched to a gene: 2. The germline V gene has CDR1 SGHTA and CDR2 FQGTGA. CDR3 residues: CASSLTGASTDTQYF. CDR3 sequence (DNA): TGTGCCAGCAGCTTGACAGGGGCTAGCACAGATACGCAGTATTTT.

The V gene is TRBV7-3, the J gene TRBJ2-1, with TRBD2 identical over 8 bases. The CDR3 is made up of 16 amino acids. Germline trimming cut 1 base from V and 0 bases from J; bases unmatched to any gene: 2. Germline V lookup: CDR1 SGHTA, CDR2 FQGTGA. The CDR3 DNA reads as TGTGCCAGCAGCTTAAGCGGGACTAGCTCCTACAATGAGCAGTTCTTC. This codes for CASSLSGTSSYNEQFF.

J is TRBJ2-1 and V is TRBV10-3; 7 nucleotides line up with TRBD2. In germline, CDR1 is ENHRY, CDR2 SYGVKD. This CDR3 comprises 19 residues. V lost 8 bases, J lost 0 bases, and 19 bases stayed unmatched. CDR3 sequence (DNA): TGTGCCATCGGTGGAGTGGGGGGGTTAGGACCTGCCTCCTACAATGAGCAGTTCTTC. Translating it yields CAIGGVGGLGPASYNEQFF.

The rearrangement uses TRBV6-1 and TRBJ1-6, with 9 bases fitting TRBD1. Per the germline V gene, CDR1 is MNHNS and CDR2 is SASEGT. V shed 8 bases, J shed 10 bases, and the junction held 3 bases outside the gene matches. The length of the CDR3 is 12 residues. The CDR3 loop is CASGTGRSPLHF. The CDR3, as DNA: TGTGCCAGCGGGACAGGGAGATCACCCCTCCACTTT.

V is TRBV25-1 and J is TRBJ2-2; D ambiguous. CDR1 is MGHDK and CDR2 is SYGVNS in the germline V gene. Trimming pared 4 bases from V and 0 bases from J, leaving 9 bases between. This CDR3 spans 15 amino acids. CDR3 nucleotide sequence: TGTGCCAGCAGTGGCCACTGGGCGAACACCGGGGAGCTGTTTTTT. Protein: CASSGHWANTGELFF. Using reference TRBV25-1 and TRBJ2-2 for the parts outside the CDR3, the full variable domain is EADIYQTPRYLVIGTGKKITLECSQTMGHDKMYWYQQDPGMELHLIHYSYGVNSTEKGDLSSESTVSRIRTEHFPLTLESARPSHTSQYLCASSGHWANTGELFFGEGSRLTVL.

The CDR3 here is CASSQVDLISNTGELFF. The CDR3 bases are TGCGCCAGCAGCCAAGTTGACCTGATCTCGAACACCGGGGAGCTGTTTTTT. The J gene is TRBJ2-2, the V gene TRBV4-1; D is ambiguous. Trimming left V 1 base short and J 0 bases short, with 12 bases between. The germline V gene has CDR1 MGHRA and CDR2 YSYEKL. This CDR3 has 17 amino acids.

The chain employs TRBV7-9 and TRBJ2-5; D is perhaps TRBD1 (6 bases). The CDR3 loop spans 15 amino acids. The germline gives CDR1 SEHNR, CDR2 FQNEAQ (reference sequence). Trimming stripped 1 base from V and 5 bases from J, with 14 bases between. The CDR3 loop reads CASSLVTGSYETQYF. CDR3 DNA sequence: TGTGCCAGCAGCTTAGTCACAGGGTCTTACGAGACCCAGTACTTC.

This sequence joins TRBV10-3 and TRBJ2-7, with 7 bases fitting TRBD1. CDR3 length: 17 residues. Germline values: CDR1 ENHRY, CDR2 SYGVKD. V was clipped by 3 bases and J by 0 bases; unmatched bases: 11. The CDR3 loop is CAISDGNLDRSSYEQYF. The CDR3 region has the DNA TGTGCCATCAGTGATGGGAACCTGGACAGGAGCTCCTACGAGCAGTACTTC.

The genes are TRBV7-9 and TRBJ2-1; no clear D gene. CDR1 is SEHNR and CDR2 is FQNEAQ in the germline V gene (reference sequence). This CDR3 has 11 residues. V dropped 2 bases and J dropped 6 bases, with 2 bases sitting between them. The CDR3 spells CASSLTNEQFF. The CDR3 nucleotides are TGTGCCAGCAGCTTAACCAATGAGCAGTTCTTC.

The chain has TRBV2 and TRBJ1-6; unclear D gene. V lost 6 bases to trimming and J lost 0 bases, with 15 bases between them. CDR3 length equals 17 residues. Germline assignment: CDR1 SNHLY and CDR2 FYNNEI. This CDR3 is CASSHRLESSYNSPLHF. In nucleotides, the CDR3 is TGTGCCAGCAGCCACAGATTGGAAAGCTCCTATAATTCACCCCTCCACTTT.

This sequence joins TRBV5-4 and TRBJ2-5; TRBD2 aligns across 8 bases. This CDR3 contains 15 residues. In germline, CDR1 is SGHNT, CDR2 YYREEE (reference sequence). V lost 4 bases to trimming and J lost 1 base; unmatched junction nucleotides: 6. The CDR3: CASSLGLAGQETQYF. Written as DNA, the CDR3 is TGTGCCAGCAGCCTTGGACTAGCTGGCCAAGAGACCCAGTACTTC.

Turning to this clone: This CDR3 is also generated by other DNA sequences in the sample. CDR3 in amino acids: CASSQGRLNYGYTF. In nucleotides, the CDR3 is TGCGCCAGCAGCCAAGGTCGGCTCAACTATGGCTACACCTTC. The genes are TRBV4-3 and TRBJ1-2; D remains ambiguous. CDR3 length: 14 residues. The germline gives CDR1 LGHNA, CDR2 YSLEER. Between the trimmed V and J ends, which lost 1 base and 2 bases, there was a span of 8 bases.

The chain carries TRBV5-4 and TRBJ2-3, with TRBD1 as a possible D gene (5 bases). Trimming took off 3 bases at V and 4 bases at J, with 9 bases between the two ends. The CDR3 contains 13 residues. The germline V gene has CDR1 SGHNT and CDR2 YYREEE (reference sequence). The CDR3 DNA reads as TGTGCCAGCAGCTCACAGGTGTCAGATACGCAGTATTTT. Protein: CASSSQVSDTQYF.

The chain is built from TRBV5-1 and TRBJ1-2, with D perhaps matching TRBD1 (6 bases). The CDR3 extends over 15 amino acids. Germline values: CDR1 SGHRS, CDR2 YFSETQ. The germline V and J ends were trimmed by 4 bases and 6 bases, with 19 bases remaining between them. The CDR3 DNA follows: TGCGCCAGCAGCCCGGGACAACAGAGTTCCCATGGCTACACCTTC. The encoded protein is CASSPGQQSSHGYTF. The whole variable domain, remainder taken from reference TRBV5-1 and TRBJ1-2, is KAGVTQTPRYLIKTRGQQVTLSCSPISGHRSVSWYQQTPGQGLQFLFEYFSETQRNKGNFPGRFSGRQFSNSRSEMNVSTLELGDSALYLCASSPGQQSSHGYTFGSGTRLTVV.

The chain combines TRBV5-1 with TRBJ2-5; no definite D call. Germline loops: CDR1 SGHRS, CDR2 YFSETQ. The CDR3 is 11 residues long. Trimming cost V 3 bases and J 1 base, with 1 base left between them. CDR3 sequence reads: CASSSQETQYF. CDR3 coding DNA: TGCGCCAGCAGCTCCCAAGAGACCCAGTACTTC.

The chain is built from TRBV21-1 and TRBJ2-3. TRBV21-1 is reported as a pseudogene. This CDR3 contains 14 residues. Written as DNA, the CDR3 is TGTGCCAGCAGCACCCGACCAGCCTCGGTAACGCAGTATTTT. As protein: CASSTRPASVTQYF.

The chain carries TRBV6-1 and TRBJ1-3; D is ambiguous. The V gene's germline CDR1 is MNHNS and CDR2 SASEGT. The V end lost 0 bases, the J end lost 4 bases, and 7 bases lay between the germline ends. CDR3 length: 14 residues. CDR3 residues: CASSEAPTGNTIYF. The CDR3 DNA reads as TGTGCCAGCAGTGAAGCCCCCACCGGAAACACCATATATTTT.

As concerns this clone: One end of the junction fails to match germline, which may point to a read error. The chain uses TRBV7-7 and TRBJ2-5; TRBD1 is a possible D gene (7 bases). Germline CDR1 SSHAT, CDR2 FNYEAQ (reference sequence). CDR3 size: 16 residues. The CDR3 reads CASSLGGTARQETQYF. CDR3 in DNA: TGTGCTAGCAGCTTAGGAGGGACAGCAAGACAAGAGACCCAGTACTTC.

The V and J genes are TRBV11-3 and TRBJ2-5; a weak D match, TRBD1 (6 bases). The DNA end is a closer match to TRBJ2-7, so the J assignment may be wrong. The CDR3 consists of 15 residues. Per the germline V gene, CDR1 is SGHNT and CDR2 is YENEEA. The CDR3 bases are TGTGCCAGCAGCTTGGGCAGGGACAACGTCTACGAGCAGTACTTC. Amino acids: CASSLGRDNVYEQYF.

The chain links TRBV6-1 to TRBJ1-1; D remains ambiguous. The CDR3 runs 13 residues. Trimming pared 4 bases from V and 4 bases from J, leaving 10 bases between. Germline V gene sequence: CDR1 MNHNS, CDR2 SASEGT. In nucleotides, the CDR3 is TGTGCCAGCAGTGGGCGGGGTCGCACTGAAGCTTTCTTT. Translating it yields CASSGRGRTEAFF.

The CDR3 region is CASSQNGPGPYEQYF. The CDR3 bases are TGTGCCAGCAGCCAAAACGGACCCGGACCCTACGAGCAGTACTTC. V usage is TRBV7-3 and J usage is TRBJ2-7; D not resolved. CDR1 SGHTA and CDR2 FQGTGA come from the germline V gene. Trimming left V 5 bases short and J 2 bases short, with 16 bases between. The CDR3 runs to 15 residues.

The gene calls are TRBV6-1 and TRBJ2-7; 8 nucleotides align to TRBD1. From germline, CDR1 is MNHNS and CDR2 SASEGT. With V trimmed by 6 bases and J by 5 bases, 12 bases remained unmatched. The CDR3 length is 15 residues. The CDR3 is CASSLWGTGVHEQYF. The CDR3 nucleotides read TGTGCCAGCAGCCTCTGGGGGACAGGCGTCCACGAGCAGTACTTC.

This chain links TRBV19 with TRBJ1-2; possible D gene TRBD1, 6 bases. Germline V gives CDR1 LNHDA, CDR2 SQIVND (reference sequence). There are 15 residues in the CDR3. V lost 7 bases and J lost 3, with 18 bases in between. CDR3 DNA: TGTGCCAGTAAAGTACAGGGTGGGTCGGACTATGGCTACACCTTC. It specifies CASKVQGGSDYGYTF.